This TCR beta chain derives from a study of blood T cell repertoires in COVID-19. Turning to the study itself: The samples span acute and convalescent COVID-19 from the United States, Italy and Spain. PBMCs, B-cell-depleted T cells, or T cells provided the cDNA or gDNA that made up the material.

Source study methods: From reference gene primer amplification, estimates of nucleated cell counts were derived. Libraries were prepared by immunoSEQ multiplex PCR; TCRdb keeps only in-frame clonotypes and omits some of them. That table supplies the V and J calls and clone size; D and trimming were determined from the DNA. The profile shows approximately 200,000 clones, 88% of them singletons. CDR3 length: 14 residues. V was trimmed by 4 bases and J by 2 bases, leaving 13 bases between them. The V gene's germline CDR1 is SGHRS and CDR2 YFSETQ. Sample: peripheral blood. The source is a man aged 65-85 years with acute or convalescent COVID-19. This chain links TRBV5-1 with TRBJ2-7, with D possibly TRBD1 on 5 matching bases. Here the CDR3 DNA reads TGCGCCAGCAGCGCGGACACCAAGACCTACGAGCAGTACTTC. This sequence encodes CASSADTKTYEQYF. Full variable domain (missing parts from reference TRBV5-1 and TRBJ2-7): KAGVTQTPRYLIKTRGQQVTLSCSPISGHRSVSWYQQTPGQGLQFLFEYFSETQRNKGNFPGRFSGRQFSNSRSEMNVSTLELGDSALYLCASSADTKTYEQYFGPGTRLTVT.